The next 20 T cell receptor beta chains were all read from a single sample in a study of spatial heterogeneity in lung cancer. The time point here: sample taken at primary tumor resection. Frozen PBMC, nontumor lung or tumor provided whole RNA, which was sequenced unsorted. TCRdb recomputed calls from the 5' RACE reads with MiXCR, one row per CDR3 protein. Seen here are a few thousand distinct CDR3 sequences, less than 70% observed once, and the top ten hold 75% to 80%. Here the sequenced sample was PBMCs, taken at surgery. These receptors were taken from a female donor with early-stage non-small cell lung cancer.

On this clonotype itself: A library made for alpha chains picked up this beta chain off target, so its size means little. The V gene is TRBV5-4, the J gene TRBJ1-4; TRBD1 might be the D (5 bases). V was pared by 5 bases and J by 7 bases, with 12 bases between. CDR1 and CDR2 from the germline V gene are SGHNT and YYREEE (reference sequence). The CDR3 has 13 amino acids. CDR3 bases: TGTGCCAGCAGTTCCCAGGGTTTTGAAAAACTGTTTTTT. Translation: CASSSQGFEKLFF.

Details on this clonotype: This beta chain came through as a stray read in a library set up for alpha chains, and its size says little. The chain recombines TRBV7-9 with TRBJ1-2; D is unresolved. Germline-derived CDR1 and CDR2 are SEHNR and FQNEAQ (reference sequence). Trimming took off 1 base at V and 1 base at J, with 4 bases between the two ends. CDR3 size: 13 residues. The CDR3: CASSLGLNYGYTF. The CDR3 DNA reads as TGTGCCAGCAGCTTAGGACTTAACTATGGCTACACCTTC.

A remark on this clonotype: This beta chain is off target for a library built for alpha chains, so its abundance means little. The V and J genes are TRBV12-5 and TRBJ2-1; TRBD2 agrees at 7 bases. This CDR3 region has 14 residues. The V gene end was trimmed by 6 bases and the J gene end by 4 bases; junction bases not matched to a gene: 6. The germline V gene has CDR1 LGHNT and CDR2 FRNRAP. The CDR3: CASGPGTKYNEQFF. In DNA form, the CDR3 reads TGTGCTAGTGGGCCCGGGACTAAATACAATGAGCAGTTCTTC. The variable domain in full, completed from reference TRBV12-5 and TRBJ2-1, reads DARVTQTPRHKVTEMGQEVTMRCQPILGHNTVFWYRQTMMQGLELLAYFRNRAPLDDSGMPKDRFSAEMPDATLATLKIQPSEPRDSAVYFCASGPGTKYNEQFFGPGTRLTVL.

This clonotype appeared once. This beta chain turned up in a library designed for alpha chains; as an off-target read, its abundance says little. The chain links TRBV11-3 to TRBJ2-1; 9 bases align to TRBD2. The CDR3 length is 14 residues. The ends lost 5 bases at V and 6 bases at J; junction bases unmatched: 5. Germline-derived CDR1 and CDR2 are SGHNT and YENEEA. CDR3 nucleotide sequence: TGTGCCAGCAGCGCGGGGGGGGCCCGCAATGAGCAGTTCTTC. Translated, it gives CASSAGGARNEQFF.

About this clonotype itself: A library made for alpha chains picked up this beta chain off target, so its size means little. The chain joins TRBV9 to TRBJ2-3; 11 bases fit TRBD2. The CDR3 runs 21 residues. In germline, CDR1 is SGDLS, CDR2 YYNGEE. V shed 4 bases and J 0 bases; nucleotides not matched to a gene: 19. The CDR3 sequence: CASSSRSQGTSGISSTDTQYF. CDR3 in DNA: TGTGCCAGCAGCTCCCGTTCTCAGGGGACTAGCGGTATTTCAAGCACAGATACGCAGTATTTT.

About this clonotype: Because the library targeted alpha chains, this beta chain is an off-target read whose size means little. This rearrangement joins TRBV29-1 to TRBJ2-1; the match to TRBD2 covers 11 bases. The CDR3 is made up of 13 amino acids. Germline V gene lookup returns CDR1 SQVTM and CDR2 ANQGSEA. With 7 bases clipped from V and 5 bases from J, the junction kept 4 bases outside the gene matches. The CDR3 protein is CSGTSGSDNEQFF. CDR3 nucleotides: TGCAGCGGTACTAGCGGGAGTGACAATGAGCAGTTCTTC.

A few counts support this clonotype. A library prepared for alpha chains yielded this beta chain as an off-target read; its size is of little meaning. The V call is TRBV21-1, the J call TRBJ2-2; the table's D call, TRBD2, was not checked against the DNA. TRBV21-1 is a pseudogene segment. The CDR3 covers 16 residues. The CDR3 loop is CANRGLAGPDTGELFF. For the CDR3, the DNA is TGTGCCAACCGGGGACTAGCGGGCCCCGACACCGGGGAGCTGTTTTTT.

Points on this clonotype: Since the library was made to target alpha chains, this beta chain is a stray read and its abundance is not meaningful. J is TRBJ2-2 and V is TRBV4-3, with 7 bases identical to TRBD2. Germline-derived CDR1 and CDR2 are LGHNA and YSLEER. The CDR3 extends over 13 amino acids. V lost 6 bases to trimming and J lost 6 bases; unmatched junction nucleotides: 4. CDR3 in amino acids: CASRQGGAGELFF. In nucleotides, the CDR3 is TGCGCCAGCAGGCAGGGAGGGGCCGGGGAGCTGTTTTTT.

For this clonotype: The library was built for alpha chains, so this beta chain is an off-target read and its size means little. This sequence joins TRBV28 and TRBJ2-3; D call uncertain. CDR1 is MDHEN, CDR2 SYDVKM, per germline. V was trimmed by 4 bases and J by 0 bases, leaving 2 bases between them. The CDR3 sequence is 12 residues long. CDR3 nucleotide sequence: TGTGCCAGCAGTTGGAGCACAGATACGCAGTATTTT. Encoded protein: CASSWSTDTQYF.

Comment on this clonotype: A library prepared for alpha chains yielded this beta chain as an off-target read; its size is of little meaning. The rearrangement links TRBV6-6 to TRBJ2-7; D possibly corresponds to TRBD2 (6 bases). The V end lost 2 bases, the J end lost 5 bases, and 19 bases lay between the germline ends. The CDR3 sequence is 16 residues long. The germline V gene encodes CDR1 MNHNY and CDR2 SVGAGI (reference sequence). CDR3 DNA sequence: TGTGCCAGCAGTTACCTAACCGGAGGGGCCCGTCACGAGCAGTACTTC. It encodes CASSYLTGGARHEQYF.

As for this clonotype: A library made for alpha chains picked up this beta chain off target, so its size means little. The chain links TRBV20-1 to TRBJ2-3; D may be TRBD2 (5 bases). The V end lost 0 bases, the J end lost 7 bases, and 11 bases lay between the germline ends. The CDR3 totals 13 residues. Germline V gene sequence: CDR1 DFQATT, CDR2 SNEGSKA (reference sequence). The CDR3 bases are TGCAGTGCTAGAGATTGGTCCGGGAATACGCAGTATTTT. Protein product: CSARDWSGNTQYF.

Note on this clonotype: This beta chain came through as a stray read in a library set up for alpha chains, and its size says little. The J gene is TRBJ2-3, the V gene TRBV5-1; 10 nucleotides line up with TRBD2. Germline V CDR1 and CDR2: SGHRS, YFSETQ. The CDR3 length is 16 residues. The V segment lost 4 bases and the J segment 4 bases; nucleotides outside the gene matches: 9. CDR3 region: CASSKIAGGPADTQYF. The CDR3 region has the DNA TGCGCCAGCAGCAAAATAGCGGGAGGTCCGGCAGATACGCAGTATTTT.

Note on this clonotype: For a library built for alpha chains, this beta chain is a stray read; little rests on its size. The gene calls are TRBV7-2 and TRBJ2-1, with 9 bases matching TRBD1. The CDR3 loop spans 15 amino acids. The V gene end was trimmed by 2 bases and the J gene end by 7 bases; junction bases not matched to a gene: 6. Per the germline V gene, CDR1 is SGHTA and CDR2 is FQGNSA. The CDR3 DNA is TGTGCCAGCAGCTTAATGGGACAGGGTCTTAATGAGCAGTTCTTC. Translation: CASSLMGQGLNEQFF.

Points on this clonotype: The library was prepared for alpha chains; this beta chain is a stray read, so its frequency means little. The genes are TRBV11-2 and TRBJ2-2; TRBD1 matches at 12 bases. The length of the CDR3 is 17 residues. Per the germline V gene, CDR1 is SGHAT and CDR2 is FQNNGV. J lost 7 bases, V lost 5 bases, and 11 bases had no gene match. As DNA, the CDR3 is TGTGCCAGCAGCCCCCGCGGGACAGGGGGCAAGGGCGGGGAGCTGTTTTTT. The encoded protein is CASSPRGTGGKGGELFF.

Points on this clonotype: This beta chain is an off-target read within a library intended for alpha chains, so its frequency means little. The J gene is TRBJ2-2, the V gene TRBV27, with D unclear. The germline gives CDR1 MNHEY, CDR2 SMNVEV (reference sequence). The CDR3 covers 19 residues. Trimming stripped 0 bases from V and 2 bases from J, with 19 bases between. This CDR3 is CASSLSVDWRFPNTGELFF. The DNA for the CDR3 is TGTGCCAGCAGTTTATCGGTAGACTGGCGGTTCCCAAACACCGGGGAGCTGTTTTTT.

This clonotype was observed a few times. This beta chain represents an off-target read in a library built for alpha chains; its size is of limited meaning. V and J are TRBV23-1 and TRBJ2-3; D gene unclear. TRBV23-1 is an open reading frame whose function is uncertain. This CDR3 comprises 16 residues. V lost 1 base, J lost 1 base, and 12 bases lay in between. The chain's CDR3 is CASSQYPFGCTDTQYF. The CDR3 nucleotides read TGCGCCAGCAGTCAATACCCTTTCGGATGCACAGATACGCAGTATTTT.

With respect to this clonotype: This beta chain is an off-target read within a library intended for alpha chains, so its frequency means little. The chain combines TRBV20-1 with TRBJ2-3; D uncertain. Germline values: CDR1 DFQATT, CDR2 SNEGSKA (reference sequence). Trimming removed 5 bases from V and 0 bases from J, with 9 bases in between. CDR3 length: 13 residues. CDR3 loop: CSARIPSTDTQYF. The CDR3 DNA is TGCAGTGCTCGTATTCCCAGCACAGATACGCAGTATTTT.

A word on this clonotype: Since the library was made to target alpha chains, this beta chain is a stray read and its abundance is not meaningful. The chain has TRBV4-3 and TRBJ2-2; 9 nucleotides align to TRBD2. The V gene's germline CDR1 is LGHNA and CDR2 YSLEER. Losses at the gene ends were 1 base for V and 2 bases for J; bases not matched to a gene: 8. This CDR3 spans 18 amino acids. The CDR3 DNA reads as TGCGCCAGCAGCCAAGCCTCAGCGGGGGGACCCAACACCGGGGAGCTGTTTTTT. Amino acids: CASSQASAGGPNTGELFF.

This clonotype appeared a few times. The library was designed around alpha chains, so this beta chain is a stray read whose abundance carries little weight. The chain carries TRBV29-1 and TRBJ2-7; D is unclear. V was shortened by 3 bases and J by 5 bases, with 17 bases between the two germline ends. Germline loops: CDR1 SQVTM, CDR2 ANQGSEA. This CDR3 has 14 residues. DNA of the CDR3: TGCAGCGTTGAGTTCATCCCCAACGCCCACGAGCAGTACGTC. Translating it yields CSVEFIPNAHEQYV.

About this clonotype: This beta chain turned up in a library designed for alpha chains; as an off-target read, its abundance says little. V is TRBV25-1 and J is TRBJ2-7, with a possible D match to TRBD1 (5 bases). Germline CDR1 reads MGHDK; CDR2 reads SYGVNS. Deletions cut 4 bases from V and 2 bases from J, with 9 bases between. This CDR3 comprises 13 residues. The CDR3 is CASSAGAPYEQYF. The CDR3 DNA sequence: TGTGCCAGCAGTGCTGGGGCCCCCTACGAGCAGTACTTC.